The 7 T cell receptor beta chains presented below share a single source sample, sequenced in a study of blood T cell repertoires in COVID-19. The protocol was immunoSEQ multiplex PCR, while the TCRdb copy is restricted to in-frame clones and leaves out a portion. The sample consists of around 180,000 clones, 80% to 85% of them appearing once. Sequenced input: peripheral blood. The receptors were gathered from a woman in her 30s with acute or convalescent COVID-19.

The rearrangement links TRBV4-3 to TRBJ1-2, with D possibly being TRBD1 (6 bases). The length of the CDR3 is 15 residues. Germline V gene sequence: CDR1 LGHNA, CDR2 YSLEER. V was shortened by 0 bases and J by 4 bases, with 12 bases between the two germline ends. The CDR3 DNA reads TGCGCCAGCAGCCAAGATGATCAGGGGACCTATGGCTACACCTTC. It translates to CASSQDDQGTYGYTF.

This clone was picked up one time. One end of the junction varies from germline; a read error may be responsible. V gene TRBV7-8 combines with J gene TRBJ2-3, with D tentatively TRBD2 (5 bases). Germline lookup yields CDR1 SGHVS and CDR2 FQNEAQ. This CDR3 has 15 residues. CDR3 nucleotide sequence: TGTGCCAGCAGCCTAGCTAGCTTTCGCACAGATACGCAGTATTTT. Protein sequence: CASSLASFRTDTQYF.

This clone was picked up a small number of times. CDR3 in amino acids: CASSVGGGVNEQYF. The CDR3 DNA reads TGTGCCAGCAGCGTAGGCGGGGGGGTTAACGAGCAGTACTTC. The chain has TRBV9 and TRBJ2-7; the match to TRBD2 covers 9 bases. The CDR3 runs 14 residues. Per the germline V gene, CDR1 is SGDLS and CDR2 is YYNGEE. Trimming at V came to 0 bases and at J to 5 bases, leaving 3 bases not matched to a gene.

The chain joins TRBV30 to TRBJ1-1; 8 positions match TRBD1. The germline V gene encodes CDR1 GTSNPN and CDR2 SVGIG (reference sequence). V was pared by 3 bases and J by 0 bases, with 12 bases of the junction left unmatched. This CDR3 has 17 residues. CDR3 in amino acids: CAWSSGGWGPLNTEAFF. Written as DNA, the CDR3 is TGTGCCTGGAGCTCAGGGGGCTGGGGCCCTCTGAACACTGAAGCTTTCTTT.

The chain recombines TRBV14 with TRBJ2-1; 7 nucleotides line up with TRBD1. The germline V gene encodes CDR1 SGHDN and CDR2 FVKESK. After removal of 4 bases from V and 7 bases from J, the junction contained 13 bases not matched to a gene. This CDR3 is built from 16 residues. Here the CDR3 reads CASSRRQGVLGNEQFF. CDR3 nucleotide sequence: TGTGCCAGCAGCCGGAGGCAGGGGGTCCTGGGGAATGAGCAGTTCTTC. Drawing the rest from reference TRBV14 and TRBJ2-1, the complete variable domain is EAGVTQFPSHSVIEKGQTVTLRCDPISGHDNLYWYRRVMGKEIKFLLHFVKESKQDESGMPNNRFLAERTGGTYSTLKVQPAELEDSGVYFCASSRRQGVLGNEQFFGPGTRLTVL.

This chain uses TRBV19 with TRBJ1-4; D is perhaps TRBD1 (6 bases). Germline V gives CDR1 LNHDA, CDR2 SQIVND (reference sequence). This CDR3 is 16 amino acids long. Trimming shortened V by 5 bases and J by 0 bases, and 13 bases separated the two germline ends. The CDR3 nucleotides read TGTGCCAGTAGTCTACAGGGCCGCGCAACTAATGAAAAACTGTTTTTT. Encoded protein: CASSLQGRATNEKLFF.

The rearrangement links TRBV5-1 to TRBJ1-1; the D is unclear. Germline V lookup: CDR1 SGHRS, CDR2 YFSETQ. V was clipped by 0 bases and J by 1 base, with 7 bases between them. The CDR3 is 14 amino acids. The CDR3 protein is CASSLANGNTEAFF. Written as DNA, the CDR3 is TGCGCCAGCAGCTTGGCTAACGGGAACACTGAAGCTTTCTTT.